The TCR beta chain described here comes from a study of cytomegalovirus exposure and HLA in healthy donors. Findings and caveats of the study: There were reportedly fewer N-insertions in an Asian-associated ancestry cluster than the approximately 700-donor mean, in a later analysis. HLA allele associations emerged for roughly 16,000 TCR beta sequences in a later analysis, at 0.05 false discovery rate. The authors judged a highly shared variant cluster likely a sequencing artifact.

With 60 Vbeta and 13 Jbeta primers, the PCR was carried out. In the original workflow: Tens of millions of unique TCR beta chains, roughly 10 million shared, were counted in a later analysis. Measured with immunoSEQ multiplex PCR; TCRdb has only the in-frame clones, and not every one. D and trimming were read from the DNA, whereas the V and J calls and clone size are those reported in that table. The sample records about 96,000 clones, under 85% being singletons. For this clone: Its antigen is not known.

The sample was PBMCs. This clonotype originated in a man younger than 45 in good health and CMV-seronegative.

In DNA, the CDR3 is TGTGCCAGCAGTGGGTCCGGGACAGAGACAAGAAACACCATATATTTT. Protein product: CASSGSGTETRNTIYF. The V and J genes are TRBV25-1 and TRBJ1-3, with TRBD1 matching over 7 bases. The CDR3 has 16 residues. V shed 4 bases and J 5 bases; nucleotides not matched to a gene: 11. Per the germline V gene, CDR1 is MGHDK and CDR2 is SYGVNS.